These T cell receptor beta chains were read from a single sample in a study of cytotoxic CD8 clonotypes in ibrutinib-treated CLL. Generated by immunoSEQ multiplex PCR, the TCRdb table keeps only in-frame clones and is missing some. The sample lists around 70,000 clones, approximately 90% occurring once. The source material was PBMCs, sampled after 12 months of ibrutinib treatment. The receptor source for this set is a human donor with chronic lymphocytic leukemia. CDR3s leave out the opening cysteine and the closing phenylalanine or tryptophan.

v_call: TRBV5-4; j_call: TRBJ2-2; cdr3_aa: ASSRGRELF
v_call: TRBV6-1; j_call: TRBJ2-1; cdr3_aa: ASSDGPRWGSYNEQF
v_call: TRBV4-2; j_call: TRBJ2-5; cdr3_aa: ASSPSSPGSTSLTETQY
v_call: TRBV6-5; j_call: TRBJ1-5; cdr3_aa: ASSYKGKQPQH
v_call: TRBV4-3; j_call: TRBJ1-5; cdr3_aa: ASSLKLQGNSNQPQH
v_call: TRBV9; j_call: TRBJ2-4; cdr3_aa: ASSPWRGAKNIQY
v_call: TRBV5-1; j_call: TRBJ2-3; cdr3_aa: ASFQFTSGHRDTQY
v_call: TRBV5-6; j_call: TRBJ2-5; cdr3_aa: ASIPYGDGTPGAQY
v_call: TRBV28; j_call: TRBJ1-2; cdr3_aa: ASRIPTGRGNYGYT
v_call: TRBV6-1; j_call: TRBJ1-5; cdr3_aa: ASSGTGGSNQPQH
v_call: TRBV5-1; j_call: TRBJ1-1; cdr3_aa: ASSLGNWNTEAF
v_call: TRBV2; j_call: TRBJ2-7; cdr3_aa: ASSYPAGEALMVEQY
v_call: TRBV7-2; j_call: TRBJ2-2; cdr3_aa: ASSFSGGGTGELF
v_call: TRBV28; j_call: TRBJ2-7; cdr3_aa: ASSTMTGVSYEQY
v_call: TRBV9; j_call: TRBJ1-5; cdr3_aa: ASSTGTGVNQPQH
v_call: TRBV5-1; j_call: TRBJ2-7; cdr3_aa: ASTPGGTSSYEQY
v_call: TRBV7-6; j_call: TRBJ2-5; cdr3_aa: ASSLAEAVETQY
v_call: TRBV6-6; j_call: TRBJ2-6; cdr3_aa: ASIRSGANVLT
v_call: TRBV4-1; j_call: TRBJ1-2; cdr3_aa: ASSQVPGGDGYT
v_call: TRBV28; j_call: TRBJ2-1; cdr3_aa: ASKRDSYNEQF
v_call: TRBV11-2; j_call: TRBJ2-7; cdr3_aa: ASSLGVRAQGKQY
v_call: TRBV7-2; j_call: TRBJ2-3; cdr3_aa: ASSSSYWRETDTQY
v_call: TRBV27; j_call: TRBJ1-2; cdr3_aa: ASSVDRNYGYT
v_call: TRBV7-9; j_call: TRBJ2-7; cdr3_aa: ASSLGGELYEQY
v_call: TRBV27; j_call: TRBJ2-5; cdr3_aa: ASSFTSSGETQY
v_call: TRBV13; j_call: TRBJ2-7; cdr3_aa: ASSFVSYEQY
v_call: TRBV7-9; j_call: TRBJ2-4; cdr3_aa: ASSLETSIQY
v_call: TRBV7-3; j_call: TRBJ2-2; cdr3_aa: ASSLNRGLDTGELF
v_call: TRBV7-2; j_call: TRBJ1-2; cdr3_aa: ASSLMGPVIRDDYGYT
v_call: TRBV28; j_call: TRBJ1-1; cdr3_aa: ASSLGGDGNTEAF
v_call: TRBV4-3; j_call: TRBJ2-3; cdr3_aa: ASSQETSSPYTQY
v_call: TRBV7-2; j_call: TRBJ2-3; cdr3_aa: ASSLEVWDTQY
v_call: TRBV6-4; j_call: TRBJ2-1; cdr3_aa: ASSASGRVNEQF
v_call: TRBV6-6; j_call: TRBJ2-3; cdr3_aa: ASRLGQGIPDTQY
v_call: TRBV10-3; j_call: TRBJ2-1; cdr3_aa: AISRGDEQF
v_call: TRBV15; j_call: TRBJ2-2; cdr3_aa: AILADNTGELF
v_call: TRBV27; j_call: TRBJ2-2; cdr3_aa: ASSLAELTGELF
v_call: TRBV15; j_call: TRBJ1-2; cdr3_aa: ATESGGVGYGYT
v_call: TRBV28; j_call: TRBJ1-5; cdr3_aa: ASTPVDRALNQPQH
v_call: TRBV7-9; j_call: TRBJ2-3; cdr3_aa: ASSPRQYGTDTQY
v_call: TRBV4-1; j_call: TRBJ2-2; cdr3_aa: ASSQSWELTGELF
v_call: TRBV27; j_call: TRBJ1-1; cdr3_aa: ASTKGTGGREAF
v_call: TRBV15; j_call: TRBJ1-1; cdr3_aa: ATSRGWTGGEAF
v_call: TRBV7-2; j_call: TRBJ2-3; cdr3_aa: ASSPQREEATDTQY